This is a list of T cell receptor beta chains from one sample in a study of blood T cell repertoires in COVID-19. The data were produced by immunoSEQ multiplex PCR, yet TCRdb's version contains in-frame clones alone and is incomplete. The table shows 80,000 to 130,000 clones, with 91% occurring only once. Sequencing used peripheral blood. All receptors come from a man in his sixties with acute or convalescent COVID-19. CDR3s include the opening cysteine and the closing phenylalanine or tryptophan. D genes are given only for firm matches. Not every row has a clone size; where given, it reads once, few, many or a size class.

j_call v_call clone_size cdr3_length d_call cdr3_aa cdr3_nt
TRBJ1-2 TRBV6-1 NA 16 TRBD1 CASSEALKGANYGYTF TGTGCCAGCAGTGAAGCCCTTAAGGGGGCGAACTATGGCTACACCTTC
TRBJ1-2 TRBV11-2 NA 15 TRBD1 CASSSLQGLAQGYTF TGTGCCAGCAGCTCTTTACAGGGGCTCGCTCAAGGCTACACCTTC
TRBJ1-5 TRBV6-5 NA 14 NA CASVGASGNQPQHF TGTGCCAGCGTGGGGGCGTCTGGCAATCAGCCCCAGCATTTT
TRBJ2-7 TRBV6-1 NA 14 NA CASSEVVGVYEQYF TGTGCCAGCAGTGAAGTGGTAGGAGTATACGAGCAGTACTTC
TRBJ2-2 TRBV5-1 NA 14 NA CASSLAANTGELFF TGCGCCAGCAGCTTGGCCGCGAACACCGGGGAGCTGTTTTTT
TRBJ1-1 TRBV11-2 NA 14 NA CASSPSLLNTEAFF TGTGCCAGCAGCCCTTCACTGTTGAACACTGAAGCTTTCTTT
TRBJ2-7 TRBV7-2 NA 16 TRBD2 CASSPGASGFSYEQYF TGTGCCAGCAGCCCCGGGGCTAGCGGGTTCTCCTACGAGCAGTACTTC
TRBJ2-1 TRBV7-9 NA 15 TRBD2 CASSPGLGSYNEQFF TGTGCCAGCAGTCCTGGACTAGGCTCCTACAATGAGCAGTTCTTC
TRBJ1-5 TRBV10-2 NA 14 NA CASSGGGLNQPQHF TGCGCCAGCAGTGGAGGAGGGTTGAATCAGCCCCAGCATTTT
TRBJ1-2 TRBV11-2 NA 17 TRBD1 CASSLEGRTGWDYGYTF TGTGCCAGCAGCTTAGAGGGCAGGACAGGGTGGGACTATGGCTACACCTTC
TRBJ2-1 TRBV19 NA 14 TRBD1 CASSRDRVTNEQFF TGTGCCAGTAGTCGGGACAGGGTTACAAATGAGCAGTTCTTC
TRBJ2-3 TRBV9 NA 15 TRBD2 CASSVAGGDTDTQYF TGTGCCAGCAGCGTAGCGGGAGGTGACACAGATACGCAGTATTTT
TRBJ1-1 TRBV10-3 NA 12 NA CAISVGNTEAFF TGTGCCATCAGTGTCGGGAACACTGAAGCTTTCTTT
TRBJ2-1 TRBV9 few 15 TRBD1 CASSVTGGSYNEQFF TGTGCCAGCAGCGTAACAGGGGGCTCCTACAATGAGCAGTTCTTC
TRBJ2-1 TRBV5-8 once 18 TRBD2 CASKWTGLAGGGYNEQFF TGTGCCAGCAAATGGACAGGACTAGCGGGAGGGGGTTACAATGAGCAGTTCTTC
TRBJ1-3 TRBV28 NA 15 NA CASSLGVGSGNTIYF TGTGCCAGCAGTTTGGGAGTGGGCTCTGGAAACACCATATATTTT
TRBJ1-1 TRBV27 NA 14 NA CASSFTGVHTEAFF TGTGCCAGCAGTTTTACGGGAGTACACACTGAAGCTTTCTTT
TRBJ1-5 TRBV5-8 once 17 NA CASSLKRRGGIFQPQHF TGTGCCAGCAGCTTGAAACGGCGGGGGGGAATCTTCCAGCCCCAGCATTTT